The following is a TCR beta chain sequence with its context. Germline-derived CDR1 and CDR2 are SGHDN and FVKESK. V gave up 5 bases and J gave up 3 bases; unmatched junction bases: 4. This CDR3 has 15 residues. This sample was taken from a study of blood T cell repertoires in COVID-19. Study context: Material from acute and convalescent COVID-19 was sourced from the United States, Italy and Spain. PBMCs, B-cell-depleted T cells, or T cells provided the cDNA or gDNA that made up the material.

Profiled with immunoSEQ multiplex PCR; TCRdb holds only in-frame clones, not every one. Of approximately 78,000 clones in the sample, approximately 90% were seen once. Sequencing was done on a sample of peripheral blood. The sequence was obtained from a man over 45 with COVID-19, enrolled during active disease. The rearrangement uses TRBV14 and TRBJ2-5, with 12 bases identical to TRBD1. The CDR3 DNA sequence: TGTGCCAGCAGCAGGGACAGGGGGCGAAAAGAGACCCAGTACTTC. Amino acids: CASSRDRGRKETQYF. The full variable domain, in which reference TRBV14 and TRBJ2-5 provide the parts outside the CDR3, is EAGVTQFPSHSVIEKGQTVTLRCDPISGHDNLYWYRRVMGKEIKFLLHFVKESKQDESGMPNNRFLAERTGGTYSTLKVQPAELEDSGVYFCASSRDRGRKETQYFGPGTRLLVL.